One and the same sample provided the 17 T cell receptor beta chains below, sequenced in a study of T-cell reconstitution after alpha-beta-depleted transplantation in children. Unique molecular identifiers were incorporated when the TCRbeta library was constructed. TCRdb redid the calling of the PCR reads with MiXCR, one entry per CDR3 protein. Among over 150,000 distinct CDR3 sequences, 6% to 7% were seen once, and the ten largest hold 3% to 3.5%. Specimen: PBMCs from the stem cell graft donor, collected from the stem cell graft. Every receptor here comes from a human donor who donated a stem cell graft to a child with Wiskott-Aldrich syndrome.

The sample holds many counts of this clonotype. The chain carries TRBV10-3 and TRBJ2-1; TRBD2 aligns across 12 bases. Germline CDR1 is ENHRY and CDR2 is SYGVKD. CDR3 length: 18 amino acids. The V gene end was trimmed by 5 bases and the J gene end by 0 bases; junction bases not matched to a gene: 8. The CDR3 here is CAISRSLAGGSSYNEQFF. CDR3 nucleotide sequence: TGTGCCATCAGTAGATCGCTAGCGGGAGGGAGCTCCTACAATGAGCAGTTCTTC.

This clonotype was observed many times. The chain carries TRBV28 and TRBJ2-5, with a weak D call TRBD2 (5 bases). The CDR3 extends over 14 amino acids. Per the germline V gene, CDR1 is MDHEN and CDR2 is SYDVKM. Trimming took off 2 bases at V and 4 bases at J, with 11 bases between the two ends. CDR3: CASSLPLEVETQYF. In DNA form, the CDR3 reads TGTGCCAGCAGTTTACCATTGGAGGTAGAGACCCAGTACTTC.

This clonotype has a count of ten or more. The chain carries TRBV20-1 and TRBJ2-3; no clear D gene. The CDR3 has 11 amino acids. Per the germline V gene, CDR1 is DFQATT and CDR2 is SNEGSKA (reference sequence). The ends were cut back, 6 bases at V and 6 bases at J, with 10 bases in the middle. DNA for the CDR3: TGCAGTGCGAAAGGATGGGATACGCAGTATTTT. This sequence encodes CSAKGWDTQYF.

This clonotype was counted at least ten times. V usage is TRBV24-1 and J usage is TRBJ1-2; 7 bases line up with TRBD1. The CDR3 is 13 amino acids. Germline loops: CDR1 KGHDR, CDR2 SFDVKD. V gave up 5 bases and J gave up 3 bases; unmatched junction bases: 2. Here the CDR3 reads CATSAGGDYGYTF. CDR3 sequence (DNA): TGTGCCACCAGTGCAGGGGGGGACTATGGCTACACCTTC.

This clonotype showed up many times. This chain links TRBV20-1 with TRBJ1-5; no clear D. V was pared by 6 bases and J by 12 bases, with 21 bases between. CDR3 size: 13 residues. CDR1 is DFQATT, CDR2 SNEGSKA, per germline (reference sequence). CDR3 loop: CSAFPPAKGRQHF. The CDR3, as DNA: TGCAGTGCCTTCCCACCTGCAAAAGGGCGCCAGCATTTT.

This clonotype was counted at least ten times. This chain uses TRBV6-2 or TRBV6-3 with TRBJ2-1; the match to TRBD2 covers 7 bases. V was clipped by 2 bases and J by 0 bases; unmatched bases: 7. The CDR3 has 17 residues. The germline V gene has CDR1 MNHEY and CDR2 SVGEGT. The CDR3 here is CASSYVGLSFSYNEQFF. CDR3 nucleotide sequence: TGTGCCAGCAGTTACGTGGGACTATCCTTCTCCTACAATGAGCAGTTCTTC.

Regarding this clonotype: Just one base apart from a much larger clone, this may be a read error. DNA of the CDR3: TGTGTCACCAGCCGGGACAGAACCTACGAGCAGTACTTC. Translation: CVTSRDRTYEQYF. V gene TRBV15 combines with J gene TRBJ2-7; 7 positions match TRBD1. The CDR3 sequence is 13 residues long. CDR1 and CDR2 from the germline V gene are LNHNV and YYDKDF (reference sequence).

Note on this clonotype: A much larger clone is a single base away; this may be a read error. The chain employs TRBV5-1 and TRBJ2-1, with D perhaps TRBD1 or TRBD2 (5 bases each). The CDR3 runs 15 residues. Germline V gene data show CDR1 as SGHRS and CDR2 as YFSETQ. The CDR3 loop reads CASSLEGRSFNEQFF. CDR3 in DNA: TGCGCCAGCAGCTTGGAGGGACGCTCCTTCAATGAGCAGTTCTTC. Drawing the rest from reference TRBV5-1 and TRBJ2-1, the complete variable domain is KAGVTQTPRYLIKTRGQQVTLSCSPISGHRSVSWYQQTPGQGLQFLFEYFSETQRNKGNFPGRFSGRQFSNSRSEMNVSTLELGDSALYLCASSLEGRSFNEQFFGPGTRLTVL.

This clonotype came up many times. The V gene is TRBV12-3 or TRBV12-4, the J gene TRBJ2-3; 14 bases line up with TRBD2. V shed 6 bases, J shed 5 bases, and the junction held 4 bases outside the gene matches. The CDR3 totals 15 residues. CDR3 sequence reads: CASSRLAGGQDTQYF. CDR3 sequence (DNA): TGTGCCAGCAGCAGACTAGCGGGGGGGCAAGATACGCAGTATTTT.

In its sample, this clonotype was seen many times. The chain carries TRBV10-2 and TRBJ1-1; maybe TRBD1 (5 bases). Germline CDR1 reads WSHSY; CDR2 reads SAAADI. This CDR3 comprises 14 residues. The V gene lost 7 bases and the J gene lost 1 base, with 13 bases spanning the gap. CDR3 in DNA: TGCGCCAGCAACGGGGCAGGAGGGAACACTGAAGCTTTCTTT. It yields the protein CASNGAGGNTEAFF.

This clonotype has at least ten counts. The chain carries TRBV5-1 and TRBJ2-3, with D possibly being TRBD1 (5 bases). The CDR3 sequence is 14 residues long. The V end was cut by 0 bases, the J end by 5 bases, with 10 bases between. Per the germline V gene, CDR1 is SGHRS and CDR2 is YFSETQ. CDR3: CASSLARTLDTQYF. The CDR3 nucleotides are TGCGCCAGCAGCTTGGCCCGGACACTAGATACGCAGTATTTT.

This clonotype was detected ten times or more. The chain uses TRBV12-3 or TRBV12-4 and TRBJ1-2; maybe TRBD1 (6 bases). The V gene lost 2 bases and the J gene lost 7 bases, with 20 bases spanning the gap. CDR3 length: 16 amino acids. CDR3: CASSLLQTGGAAGYTF. CDR3 DNA sequence: TGTGCCAGCAGTTTACTACAAACGGGGGGGGCGGCTGGCTACACCTTC.

This clonotype has a handful of counts. The chain is built from TRBV7-8 and TRBJ1-1, with 7 nucleotides matching TRBD1. Unmatched junction bases numbered 7, after V lost 5 bases and J lost 1 base. Germline lookup yields CDR1 SGHVS and CDR2 FQNEAQ. The CDR3 length is 15 residues. This chain's CDR3 is CASSLRQGENTEAFF. The CDR3 DNA reads as TGTGCCAGCAGCCTAAGACAGGGAGAGAACACTGAAGCTTTCTTT.

This clonotype was counted many times. V and J are TRBV12-3 or TRBV12-4 and TRBJ1-1; D may be TRBD1 (5 bases). The CDR3 length is 11 residues. V was cut by 10 bases and J by 8 bases, with 14 bases left in between. The CDR3 nucleotides are TGTGCCACGGGGCGGGGGTCCGAAGCTTTCTTT. Translation: CATGRGSEAFF.

There are many counts of this clonotype. The chain uses TRBV4-3 and TRBJ1-2; no reliable D call. CDR3 length: 13 amino acids. CDR1 and CDR2 from the germline V gene are LGHNA and YSLEER. The V gene lost 6 bases and the J gene lost 6 bases, with 14 bases spanning the gap. CDR3 protein: CASSTSLRDGYTF. In DNA form, the CDR3 reads TGCGCCAGCAGTACCAGTCTCCGCGATGGCTACACCTTC.

This clonotype was observed many times. The genes are TRBV24-1 and TRBJ2-7; D uncertain. CDR3 length: 14 amino acids. Trimming removed 4 bases from V and 7 bases from J, with 16 bases in between. From germline, CDR1 is KGHDR and CDR2 SFDVKD. In nucleotides, the CDR3 is TGTGCCACCAGTGAACCCCCGGGTTCAGAAGAGCAGTACTTC. This encodes CATSEPPGSEEQYF.

Turning to this clonotype: Being one base from a much bigger clone, this may be a read error. V gene TRBV20-1 combines with J gene TRBJ2-3; 10 bases align to TRBD2. CDR1 and CDR2 from the germline V gene are DFQATT and SNEGSKA (reference sequence). The CDR3 consists of 16 residues. V lost 0 bases and J lost 5; bases outside the gene matches: 8. Here the CDR3 reads CSARDPSGGWGDTQYF. CDR3 bases: TGCAGTGCTAGAGATCCTAGCGGGGGATGGGGAGATACGCAGTATTTT.